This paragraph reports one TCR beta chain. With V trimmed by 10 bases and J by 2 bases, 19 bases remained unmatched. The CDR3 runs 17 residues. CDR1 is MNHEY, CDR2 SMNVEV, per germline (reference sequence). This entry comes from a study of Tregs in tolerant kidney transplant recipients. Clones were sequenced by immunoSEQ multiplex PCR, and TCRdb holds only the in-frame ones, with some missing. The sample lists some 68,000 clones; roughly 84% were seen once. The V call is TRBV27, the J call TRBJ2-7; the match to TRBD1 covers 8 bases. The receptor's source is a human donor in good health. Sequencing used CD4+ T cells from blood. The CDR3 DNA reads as TGTGCCACGAGAGGGAATCCCGGGACAGGTACCACCTACGAGCAGTACTTC. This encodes CATRGNPGTGTTYEQYF.